The 14 T cell receptor beta chains presented below share a single source sample, sequenced in a study of circulating CD8 cells and anti-PD-1 response in melanoma. Using roughly 15 ng of total RNA, TCR libraries were made with the QIAseq Immune Repertoire TCR panel. In TCRdb, the reads were re-called with MiXCR into one record per CDR3 protein. Of under 850 distinct CDR3 sequences in the sample, approximately 6.2% were seen once. From live CD3+CD8+TCRalphabeta+ cells, four PD-1 and/or TIGIT subsets were sorted. Here the sequenced sample was CD8+ T cells from PBMCs, taken at baseline or after one month of anti-PD-1 therapy (not recorded which). These TCRs come from a human donor with melanoma.

The V gene is TRBV28, the J gene TRBJ1-1; D is possibly TRBD1 (5 bases). With 4 bases removed from V and 8 bases from J, the gap between germline ends came to 23 bases. Per the germline V gene, CDR1 is MDHEN and CDR2 is SYDVKM. This CDR3 has 16 residues. CDR3 DNA: TGTGCCAGCAGTTCCTCCCCCTACGGGGCCTTTAAGGAAGCTTTCTTT. As protein: CASSSSPYGAFKEAFF.

The chain is built from TRBV4-1 and TRBJ2-2; 7 bases are shared with TRBD2. The CDR3 runs to 19 residues. The germline gives CDR1 MGHRA, CDR2 YSYEKL. The V gene end was trimmed by 1 base and the J gene end by 2 bases; junction bases not matched to a gene: 13. The CDR3 loop reads CASSQGLPLAGVNTGELFF. In DNA, the CDR3 is TGCGCCAGCAGCCAAGGACTACCGTTGGCGGGGGTTAACACCGGGGAGCTGTTTTTT.

By share of the sample, this clonotype is large. For the CDR3, the DNA is TGCAGTGCTGACGGGACTAGCAGTTACGAGCAGTACTTC. Protein sequence: CSADGTSSYEQYF. The V gene is TRBV20-1, the J gene TRBJ2-7, with TRBD2 matching over 9 bases. The V and J ends lost 5 bases and 4 bases, in that order; junction bases with no gene match: 6. The CDR3 spans 13 residues. Germline CDR1 is DFQATT and CDR2 is SNEGSKA (reference sequence).

This clonotype is labeled medium-sized. The rearrangement uses TRBV4-2 and TRBJ2-3, with D perhaps matching TRBD1 or TRBD2 (5 bases each). Trimming removed 6 bases at V and 2 bases at J, with 15 bases between. From germline, CDR1 is LGHNA and CDR2 YNFKEQ. There are 15 residues in the CDR3. This CDR3 is CASRPTEGSTDTQYF. CDR3 nucleotides: TGTGCCAGCAGACCGACAGAGGGCTCCACAGATACGCAGTATTTT.

By sample fraction, this clonotype is large (0.1 to 1%). The chain employs TRBV5-6 and TRBJ1-4; TRBD1 agrees at 7 bases. With 2 bases clipped from V and 0 bases from J, the junction kept 4 bases outside the gene matches. CDR1 and CDR2 from the germline V gene are SGHDT and YYEEEE. The CDR3 spans 16 residues. The CDR3 sequence: CASSLIGTATNEKLFF. The CDR3 nucleotides read TGTGCCAGCAGCTTAATTGGGACAGCAACTAATGAAAAACTGTTTTTT.

CDR3 region: CASSLVTSGFPETQYF. Here the CDR3 DNA reads TGTGCCAGCAGCTTAGTCACTAGCGGATTCCCCGAGACCCAGTACTTC. V gene TRBV11-2 combines with J gene TRBJ2-5, with TRBD2 matching over 8 bases. Germline-derived CDR1 and CDR2 are SGHAT and FQNNGV. V trimming: 1 base; J trimming: 5 bases; junction bases outside the gene matches: 9. This CDR3 contains 16 residues.

This clonotype is categorized as large. V is TRBV9 and J is TRBJ2-1, with a tentative D call TRBD1 (5 bases). The CDR3 has 16 amino acids. From germline, CDR1 is SGDLS and CDR2 YYNGEE. The V end was cut by 0 bases, the J end by 10 bases, with 20 bases between. The CDR3 protein is CASSVENRTEAGEQFF. The CDR3 bases are TGTGCCAGCAGCGTAGAAAACAGGACCGAGGCAGGGGAGCAGTTCTTC.

Within the sample, this clonotype is medium-sized (0.01 to 0.1%). This rearrangement joins TRBV5-5 to TRBJ2-2, with D possibly TRBD1 on 6 matching bases. Germline V gives CDR1 SGHKS, CDR2 YYEKEE (reference sequence). V dropped 5 bases and J dropped 7 bases, with 18 bases sitting between them. CDR3 length: 15 amino acids. CDR3 DNA sequence: TGTGCCAGCAGGCTGCAAGGGGGTAGTAACGGGGAGCTGTTTTTT. Amino acid sequence: CASRLQGGSNGELFF.

To note about this clonotype: Mismatch with germline at one junction end may stem from a read error. The chain is built from TRBV3-1 and TRBJ2-3; 7 bases map to TRBD2. The germline V gene has CDR1 LGHDT and CDR2 YNNKEL (reference sequence). The CDR3 runs to 17 residues. CDR3 bases: TGTGCCAGCAGCCGCACTCGGGGGGACTCTAGCACAGGTACGCAGTATTTT. This gives the protein CASSRTRGDSSTGTQYF.

By frequency in the sample, this clonotype is medium-sized. The rearrangement joins TRBV4-1 to TRBJ2-2; D ambiguous. Trimming shortened V by 4 bases and J by 4 bases, and 4 bases separated the two germline ends. This CDR3 comprises 12 residues. CDR1 MGHRA and CDR2 YSYEKL come from the germline V gene. The CDR3 DNA reads TGCGCCAGCAGCCTCCGCACCGGGGAGCTGTTTTTT. Translated: CASSLRTGELFF.

The rearrangement joins TRBV20-1 to TRBJ1-1; 9 positions match TRBD1. Germline CDR1 and CDR2: DFQATT and SNEGSKA (reference sequence). The CDR3 is made up of 14 amino acids. With V trimmed by 3 bases and J by 1 base, 3 bases remained unmatched. CDR3 DNA: TGCAGTGCTAGGCCGGGACAGGGGAACACTGAAGCTTTCTTT. It yields the protein CSARPGQGNTEAFF.

This clonotype is large in the sample. The rearrangement uses TRBV29-1 and TRBJ2-7; D possibly corresponds to TRBD1 (6 bases). Germline lookup yields CDR1 SQVTM and CDR2 ANQGSEA. The CDR3 has 14 amino acids. The germline V and J ends were trimmed by 3 bases and 0 bases, with 12 bases remaining between them. The CDR3 region has the DNA TGCAGCGTTGAGCTGGGGGCGAGCTCCTACGAGCAGTACTTC. It specifies CSVELGASSYEQYF.

This clonotype has only a few counts. One end of the junction does not line up with germline, which may come from a read error. The chain is built from TRBV19 and TRBJ2-7; tentatively, D is TRBD1 (5 bases). The germline V gene encodes CDR1 LNHDA and CDR2 SQIVND (reference sequence). The length of the CDR3 is 15 residues. CDR3 in amino acids: CAGSMWGGYPYEQYF. The CDR3 DNA follows: TGTGCCGGTAGCATGTGGGGCGGATATCCCTACGAGCAGTACTTC.

This clonotype is judged large. The CDR3 protein is CASSLFGASYEQYF. The CDR3 DNA reads TGTGCCAGCAGTTTGTTTGGGGCCTCCTACGAGCAGTACTTC. The chain combines TRBV28 with TRBJ2-7, with D perhaps matching TRBD1 (5 bases). The CDR3 sequence is 14 residues long. CDR1 is MDHEN, CDR2 SYDVKM, per germline. V gave up 3 bases and J gave up 0 bases, with 9 bases separating them.